The T cell receptor (beta chain) under discussion was sequenced for a study of CD8 T cells in ankylosing spondylitis. Study observations and caveats: Matched ankylosing spondylitis synovial fluid reportedly showed significant enrichment of disease-linked clones. In the blood and synovial fluid of reactive arthritis, some motif variants had been previously reported. Among TCR beta sequences, a motif of several highly homologous variants appeared characteristic of ankylosing spondylitis blood.

At least ten counts were recorded for this clonotype. Its antigen is unknown. Quantitative 5'-RACE with molecular barcodes generated TCR beta libraries. TCRdb ran MiXCR on the 5' RACE reads and lists one entry per CDR3 protein. The table includes around 150,000 distinct CDR3 sequences, 15% to 20% detected once. This clonotype was obtained from a male donor with ankylosing spondylitis or in good health (not recorded which). Material for sequencing was blood, either unsorted or a sorted T cell fraction (not recorded which).

Here the CDR3 DNA reads TGCAGTGCTAACGAGGGTTATGACAAAAACATTCAGTACTTC. It codes for CSANEGYDKNIQYF. The chain carries TRBV20-1 and TRBJ2-4; possibly TRBD2 for D (5 bases). The V and J ends lost 4 bases and 3 bases respectively, with 13 bases between them. CDR1 is DFQATT and CDR2 is SNEGSKA in the germline V gene (reference sequence). This CDR3 spans 14 amino acids.